Reported below is one T cell receptor (beta chain). No antigen is known for it. Other DNA sequences in the sample encode the same CDR3. The CDR3 consists of 13 residues. The V end was cut by 3 bases, the J end by 5 bases, with 8 bases between. In germline, CDR1 is KGHSH, CDR2 LQKENI. Here immunoSEQ multiplex PCR was the method, and the copy in TCRdb shows in-frame clones only, minus some. Of roughly 520,000 clones in the sample, approximately 94% were seen once. Donors included only healthy HIV-negative adults lacking recent acute infections or vaccinations. These data are taken from a study of shared clonotypes between healthy human individuals. Study-level background: Every donor yielded three CD4 naive, three CD4 memory, two CD8 naive and one CD8 memory plate.

Study findings and constraints: Across several donors, naive CD4 shared around 5.1%, naive CD8 more than 3%, memory CD4 roughly 2.1%, memory CD8 0.4% to 0.5%.

V usage is TRBV18 and J usage is TRBJ1-5; weak D call: TRBD1 (5 bases). The receptor was isolated from a woman younger than 45 in good health. Material: naive CD4+ T cells sorted from blood. The subset here: CD45RA+ positively selected. This chain's CDR3 is CASSPRGDQPQHF. DNA for the CDR3: TGTGCCAGCTCACCCCGGGGGGATCAGCCCCAGCATTTT.